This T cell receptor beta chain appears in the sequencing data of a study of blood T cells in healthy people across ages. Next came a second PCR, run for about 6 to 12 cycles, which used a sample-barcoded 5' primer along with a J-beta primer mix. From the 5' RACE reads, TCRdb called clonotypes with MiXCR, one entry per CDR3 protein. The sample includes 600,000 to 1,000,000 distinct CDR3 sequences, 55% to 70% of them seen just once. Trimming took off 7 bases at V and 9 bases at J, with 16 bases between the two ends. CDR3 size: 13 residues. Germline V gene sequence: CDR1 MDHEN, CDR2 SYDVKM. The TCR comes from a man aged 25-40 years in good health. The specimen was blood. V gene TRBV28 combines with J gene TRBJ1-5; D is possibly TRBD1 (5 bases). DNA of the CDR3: TGTGCCAGCACTCCCTCGGGGGATGGGCCCCAGCATTTT. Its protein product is CASTPSGDGPQHF.